The following is a TCR beta chain sequence with its context. This clone has just a few counts. The target of this receptor is not known. No much larger clonotype is one base removed from it; base qualities were not supplied. The entire amount of isolated RNA was reverse transcribed using the High Capacity cDNA Reverse Transcription Kit, so the sequenced TCRB transcripts were expressed ones. Deep immunoSEQ sequencing was performed on naive, central memory and regulatory T cell samples, with an average of roughly 3.3 million total reads per sample. After sorted cells were lysed in RLT buffer, RNA was extracted with DNase-treated RNeasy Micro or Mini kits, with the choice depending on cell number. To prevent cross-contamination, every cell subset was processed on its own, while patient and healthy donor samples were processed together. Using the immunoSEQ multiplex PCR, TCRB sequences were amplified from cDNA into 87-bp fragments spanning the CDR3 region. Sequencing of the amplicons was performed on the Illumina HiSeq platform. The authors' pipeline ran thus. PCR bias was corrected computationally using synthetic template baselines, and reads within Hamming distance 2 were collapsed, with unmergeable singletons discarded. Reads were aligned to IMGT to assign V, D and J genes, CDR3 length, and insertions or deletions at six rearrangement sites. Within each subset, clonotype counts were normalized to sorted cell number, and only after that were true diversity and Gini coefficients computed with the tcR R package. Repertoire sharing was quantified using the overlap coefficient calculated on TCRB nucleotide sequences. As a proxy for the pre-selection repertoire, out-of-frame TCRB sequences from naive cells were analyzed. This immuneACCESS table, as held by TCRdb, lists in-frame sequences with V and J called but not all clones. Of the missing ones, under half trace to an unresolved V gene in checked studies; the others have no known cause. V and J calls and clone size are as listed in that table; D and trimming were resolved from the DNA. This sample comprises 400,000 to 600,000 clones, around 30% of them detected only once. Roughly 0.066% of the sample goes to the ten largest clones.

From each donor, a single peripheral blood sample of around 120 mL on average was drawn into heparinised tubes. A BD FACSAria II and a panel including CD45RO, CCR7, CD25, CD127, CD95 and CD27 were used to sort naive, central memory, regulatory and stem cell-like memory CD4+ T cells. Every sorted population had a purity above 95%. Right away, PBMCs were isolated by Lymphoprep density gradient centrifugation and were stained directly, with no culture step. Samples were stained and sorted in pairs, with one healthy donor and one patient per experiment, so that batch effects were minimized. These data originate in a study of beta chain features in type 1 diabetes (dated by TCRdb to the late 2010s). Some background on the complete study: Patients and healthy donors did not differ in mean age, gender distribution, total cell number or subset yield. Across all samples, almost 110 million sorted cells were examined, and cell number per subset correlated strongly with RNA yield. The study compared the TCRB repertoires of sorted circulating CD4+ T cell subsets in recently diagnosed type 1 diabetes patients with those in matched healthy donors. Whereas all 30 or so donors provided naive and central memory subsets, regulatory and stem cell-like memory subsets were isolated from just 8 patients and about eight healthy donors. Overall study outcomes, separate from this receptor: Naive, central memory and regulatory TCRB repertoires appeared to be more alike among patients than among healthy donors. Fewer insertions and more nucleotide deletions at VDJ recombination sites were observed in patients with type 1 diabetes, implying thymic rearrangement abnormalities. In all four CD4+ subsets, TCRB CDR3 length was moderately but significantly shorter in type 1 diabetes patients. Because cDNA was sequenced instead of genomic DNA, activated cells with high expression could be over-represented, although the groups did not differ in activation or CD3 levels. Because small numbers of individuals were included in the HLA sub-analyses, any influence of HLA type on TCRB rearrangement was left unresolved. Shorter templates might have been favored by PCR, but patient and control samples were amplified and corrected together, so both groups would have been affected equally by any skew.

The CDR1 and CDR2 encoded by the germline V gene (reference sequence) are SGHNT and YYREEE. The V end gives up 4 bases and the J end 4 bases, leaving 7 bases in the junction not matched to a gene. From the cysteine up to the phenylalanine, the CDR3 has a length of 14 residues. The CDR3 DNA has 42 bases and is translated from base 1. The chain links TRBV5-4 with TRBJ1-2; 7 bases in the junction line up with TRBD1. The clonotype was recovered from a man aged 18 to 29 in good health. The sample comprised naive CD4+ T cells from blood. Reading the label with the study, this specimen's cell subset or site is: true naive CD4+ T cells. The CDR3 has the sequence CASSRDSDGYGYTF. The DNA sequence is TGTGCCAGCAGCAGGGACAGTGACGGCTATGGCTACACCTTC.